Included here is one T cell receptor beta chain sequence, with context. Its antigen remains unknown. The V segment lost 6 bases and the J segment 8 bases; nucleotides outside the gene matches: 12. Per germline, CDR1 KGHSH and CDR2 LQKENI. This CDR3 spans 16 amino acids. A second PCR of 7 to 11 cycles used a sample-barcoded 5' primer and a J-beta primer mix. Each cDNA molecule carried a tag from a template-switch adaptor that contained 12 random nucleotides. Individual samples furnished no less than 2.5 million CDR3-containing paired-end reads apiece. MiXCR, applied by TCRdb to the 5' RACE reads, yields one record per CDR3 protein. Of around 1.7 million distinct CDR3 sequences listed, 25% to 30% were seen once; the top ten hold more than 6%. This entry comes from a study of blood T cells in healthy people across ages. Findings of the study overall: Donor CMV status, an unknown factor, possibly confounded changes in expanded clonotypes.

V usage is TRBV18 and J usage is TRBJ2-1, with 11 nucleotides matching TRBD2. The source material was blood. The receptor was isolated from a woman between 25 and 40 years old in good health. CDR3: CASSPDLAGGNHEQFF. The CDR3 nucleotides are TGTGCCAGCTCTCCAGACCTAGCGGGAGGTAACCATGAGCAGTTCTTC.